The 21 T cell receptor beta chains below were found in one sample sequenced in a study of identical twins. TCRdb reprocessed the 5' RACE reads via MiXCR and lists one record per CDR3 protein. This sample has 600,000 to 800,000 distinct CDR3 sequences, with about 20% found just once. The same specimen was also included in a second study, on T cells expressing NK-cell markers.

The sequenced material came from PBMCs. These receptor sequences come from a woman aged 18 to 35 in good health.

The rearrangement joins TRBV15 to TRBJ1-5; D not resolved. There are 13 residues in the CDR3. V lost 0 bases and J 11 bases, leaving 11 bases between the germline ends. Germline CDR1 and CDR2: LNHNV and YYDKDF (reference sequence). Here the CDR3 DNA reads TGTGCCACCAGCAGAGAAGGGTTCGGAGCCCAGCATTTT. It codes for CATSREGFGAQHF. Based on the CDR3 plus reference TRBV15 and TRBJ1-5, the full variable domain is DAMVIQNPRYQVTQFGKPVTLSCSQTLNHNVMYWYQQKSSQAPKLLFHYYDKDFNNEADTPDNFQSRRPNTSFCFLDIRSPGLGDTAMYLCATSREGFGAQHFGDGTRLSIL.

This clonotype has just a few counts. The J gene is TRBJ2-6, the V gene TRBV19, with 7 bases fitting TRBD1. Unmatched junction bases numbered 9, after V lost 7 bases and J lost 3 bases. The germline CDR1 and CDR2 sequences are LNHDA and SQIVND (reference sequence). The CDR3 has 16 amino acids. The CDR3 sequence: CASIALGGGGANVLTF. The CDR3 nucleotides are TGTGCCAGTATCGCCCTAGGGGGCGGTGGGGCCAACGTCCTGACTTTC.

DNA for the CDR3: TGCGCCAGCAGTTCTTTTCGGGATGAGCAGTTCTTC. This codes for CASSSFRDEQFF. The chain recombines TRBV5-1 with TRBJ2-1; D gene ambiguous. The germline V gene has CDR1 SGHRS and CDR2 YFSETQ. The CDR3 has 12 amino acids. Trimming pared 5 bases from V and 8 bases from J, leaving 11 bases between.

The chain employs TRBV6-2 or TRBV6-3 and TRBJ2-1, with D perhaps given as TRBD1 or TRBD2 (5 bases each). The V gene lost 8 bases and the J gene lost 10 bases, with 21 bases spanning the gap. Germline values: CDR1 MNHEY, CDR2 SVGEGT. The CDR3 has 14 residues. CDR3 region: CASCWDGSFPEQFF. CDR3 nucleotides: TGTGCCAGCTGCTGGGACGGATCCTTCCCCGAGCAGTTCTTC.

This clonotype was seen at least ten times. This rearrangement joins TRBV3-1 to TRBJ2-1; tentatively, D is TRBD1 or TRBD2 (6 bases each). The CDR3 sequence is 14 residues long. Trimming cost V 1 base and J 5 bases, with 9 bases left between them. Germline CDR1 reads LGHDT; CDR2 reads YNNKEL (reference sequence). The CDR3 DNA reads as TGTGCCAGCAGCCAAGTGGGGGGCAACAATGAGCAGTTCTTC. This encodes CASSQVGGNNEQFF.

A few counts support this clonotype. The rearrangement uses TRBV12-3 or TRBV12-4 and TRBJ2-1; the D call may be TRBD1 or TRBD2 (6 bases each). The germline V and J ends were trimmed by 7 bases and 10 bases, with 20 bases remaining between them. This CDR3 contains 14 residues. The CDR3, as DNA: TGTGCCAGCACCTTCCATGGGGGGCGCGGCGAGCAGTTCTTC. This encodes CASTFHGGRGEQFF.

This clonotype has more than one count but fewer than ten. The J gene is TRBJ2-7, the V gene TRBV6-1; maybe TRBD2 (5 bases). Trimming shortened V by 7 bases and J by 3 bases, and 13 bases separated the two germline ends. Germline V gene data show CDR1 as MNHNS and CDR2 as SASEGT. This CDR3 contains 13 residues. In DNA, the CDR3 is TGTGCCAGCAATATGGGGAGAGGCTACGAGCAGTACTTC. Its translation: CASNMGRGYEQYF.

This clonotype was seen only a few times. The rearrangement links TRBV20-1 to TRBJ1-5; 7 bases map to TRBD1. This CDR3 contains 13 residues. J lost 0 bases, V lost 7 bases, and 3 bases had no gene match. Germline-derived CDR1 and CDR2 are DFQATT and SNEGSKA (reference sequence). The CDR3 coding sequence is TGCAGTGGTACAGGGGTTAGCAATCAGCCCCAGCATTTT. Encoded protein: CSGTGVSNQPQHF.

This clonotype was detected only a few times. This chain uses TRBV20-1 with TRBJ2-7; TRBD2 matches at 7 bases. Germline CDR1 and CDR2: DFQATT and SNEGSKA (reference sequence). The CDR3 is 14 residues long. The trim removed 5 bases at V and 2 bases at J, leaving 9 bases unmatched. The CDR3 coding sequence is TGCAGTGCTGGGGATTCGGGAGGAACCTACGAGCAGTACTTC. Amino acids: CSAGDSGGTYEQYF.

In DNA form, the CDR3 reads TGTGCCAGCGGAGGGCTAACCGGCCTTACCGCGAACTACGAGCAGTACTTC. Amino acids: CASGGLTGLTANYEQYF. The V call is TRBV6-1, the J call TRBJ2-7, with D possibly being TRBD2 (6 bases). V gave up 8 bases and J gave up 3 bases, with 26 bases separating them. Looked up from germline, CDR1 is MNHNS and CDR2 is SASEGT. This CDR3 is built from 17 residues.

V gene TRBV29-1 combines with J gene TRBJ2-6; tentative D call: TRBD1 (5 bases). This CDR3 comprises 16 residues. The germline V gene has CDR1 SQVTM and CDR2 ANQGSEA. V lost 4 bases to trimming and J lost 0 bases, with 13 bases between them. The CDR3 sequence is CSVGMTAYSGANVLTF. As DNA, the CDR3 is TGCAGCGTTGGGATGACAGCCTACTCTGGGGCCAACGTCCTGACTTTC.

Details on this clonotype: Sequence at one end of the junction differs from germline and may be a read error. The V gene is TRBV6-4, the J gene TRBJ2-7; D is unresolved. The germline V gene has CDR1 MRHNA and CDR2 SNTAGT. The CDR3 has 8 amino acids. CDR3 coding DNA: TGTGCCAGCAGTGACGCCTCCTTC. Translating it yields CASSDASF.

This chain joins TRBV27 and TRBJ2-1, with 7 bases identical to TRBD1. V was pared by 4 bases and J by 2 bases, with 8 bases of the junction left unmatched. Per germline, CDR1 MNHEY and CDR2 SMNVEV (reference sequence). CDR3 length: 16 amino acids. CDR3 sequence (DNA): TGTGCCAGCAGTTACGAACAGGGGATAGCCTACAATGAGCAGTTCTTC. Translating it yields CASSYEQGIAYNEQFF.

This clonotype was seen only a few times. V and J are TRBV29-1 and TRBJ2-5; a possible D gene is TRBD1 (5 bases). V gave up 7 bases and J gave up 2 bases, with 11 bases separating them. The CDR3 covers 12 residues. Germline-derived CDR1 and CDR2 are SQVTM and ANQGSEA. CDR3 sequence reads: CSGQGNQETQYF. DNA for the CDR3: TGCAGCGGGCAGGGTAATCAAGAGACCCAGTACTTC. Full variable domain (remainder filled in from reference TRBV29-1 and TRBJ2-5): SAVISQKPSRDICQRGTSLTIQCQVDSQVTMMFWYRQQPGQSLTLIATANQGSEATYESGFVIDKFPISRPNLTFSTLTVSNMSPEDSSIYLCSGQGNQETQYFGPGTRLLVL.

This clonotype has a count of ten or more. J is TRBJ2-1 and V is TRBV10-1, with 9 bases aligning to TRBD2. V lost 0 bases to trimming and J lost 7 bases; unmatched junction nucleotides: 10. Germline CDR1 and CDR2: WNHNN and SYGVQD (reference sequence). This CDR3 is built from 17 residues. DNA of the CDR3: TGCGCCAGCAGTGAGTCGGTTGGAGCGGGAGGTCGGAATGAGCAGTTCTTC. Amino acid sequence: CASSESVGAGGRNEQFF.

The gene calls are TRBV28 and TRBJ1-1, with 8 bases matching TRBD1. From germline, CDR1 is MDHEN and CDR2 SYDVKM. V gave up 4 bases and J gave up 3 bases; unmatched junction bases: 10. The CDR3 length is 16 residues. CDR3 sequence: CASSSQNRGRDTEAFF. The CDR3 region has the DNA TGTGCCAGCAGTTCGCAAAACAGGGGGAGGGACACTGAAGCTTTCTTT.

This chain connects TRBV12-3 or TRBV12-4 to TRBJ1-1; D call uncertain. V was trimmed by 1 base and J by 0 bases, leaving 6 bases between them. The CDR3 has 14 amino acids. The CDR3 nucleotides read TGTGCCAGCAGTTTAGTGCAGCTGAACACTGAAGCTTTCTTT. It encodes CASSLVQLNTEAFF.

The sample holds a few counts of this clonotype. The rearrangement joins TRBV12-3 or TRBV12-4 to TRBJ2-7; possibly TRBD2 for D (5 bases). Trimming removed 5 bases from V and 6 bases from J, with 14 bases in between. The length of the CDR3 is 13 residues. As DNA, the CDR3 is TGTGCCAGCAGTGCCAGTGGGCGGGCCGAGCAGTACTTC. Its protein is CASSASGRAEQYF.

This chain connects TRBV7-8 to TRBJ1-1, with 7 bases aligning to TRBD1. Losses at the gene ends were 9 bases for V and 3 bases for J; bases not matched to a gene: 7. The CDR3 has 13 residues. CDR1 is SGHVS and CDR2 is FQNEAQ in the germline V gene. The CDR3 coding sequence is TGTGCCAGTATCGGGACAGCGGACACTGAAGCTTTCTTT. Its protein product is CASIGTADTEAFF.

This chain's CDR3 is CASRNVEGGELFF. The CDR3 DNA follows: TGCGCCAGCAGAAACGTTGAAGGGGGGGAGCTGTTTTTT. The chain couples TRBV5-1 to TRBJ2-2; D unclear. Trimming removed 5 bases from V and 8 bases from J, with 13 bases in between. This CDR3 is built from 13 residues. The germline CDR1 and CDR2 sequences are SGHRS and YFSETQ. Drawing the rest from reference TRBV5-1 and TRBJ2-2, the complete variable domain is KAGVTQTPRYLIKTRGQQVTLSCSPISGHRSVSWYQQTPGQGLQFLFEYFSETQRNKGNFPGRFSGRQFSNSRSEMNVSTLELGDSALYLCASRNVEGGELFFGEGSRLTVL.

The CDR3 DNA reads TGTGCCAGCAGCTTTGGGACTAGCGGGAGGATCGGGCAGTACTTC. This gives the protein CASSFGTSGRIGQYF. The chain joins TRBV7-2 to TRBJ2-7; TRBD2 matches 15 bases. J lost 9 bases, V lost 3 bases, and 6 bases had no gene match. Germline CDR1 is SGHTA and CDR2 is FQGNSA. This CDR3 is built from 15 residues.